What follows are 11 T cell receptor beta chains derived from one specimen sequenced in a study. TCRdb passed the RT-PCR reads through MiXCR, listing each CDR3 protein once. Counted here are more than 600,000 distinct CDR3 sequences, 11% to 15% occurring once; the ten biggest clones make up 3.6%. Input material: memory CD4+ T cells from blood. The source of these receptors is a female donor in good health, serving as a healthy control.

This clonotype was seen many times. The chain is built from TRBV20-1 and TRBJ2-3; maybe TRBD2 (5 bases). Germline V gives CDR1 DFQATT, CDR2 SNEGSKA (reference sequence). The CDR3 covers 13 residues. CDR3 bases: TGCACCATTGGGAGAGGTAGCACAGATACGCAGTATTTT. It yields the protein CTIGRGSTDTQYF.

The chain recombines TRBV5-5 with TRBJ2-7, with D hard to call. The CDR3 extends over 14 amino acids. Germline V gene lookup returns CDR1 SGHKS and CDR2 YYEKEE (reference sequence). V was cut by 5 bases and J by 4 bases, with 16 bases left in between. The CDR3 loop reads CASSRAGTQYEQYF. CDR3 sequence (DNA): TGTGCCAGCAGTAGGGCCGGAACTCAATACGAGCAGTACTTC.

This clonotype was detected a few times. CDR3 sequence reads: CASSLTYRETDTQYF. CDR3 DNA sequence: TGTGCCAGCAGCCTCACGTACAGGGAAACAGATACGCAGTATTTT. The V call is TRBV7-2, the J call TRBJ2-3, with D possibly matching TRBD1 (6 bases). Germline-derived CDR1 and CDR2 are SGHTA and FQGNSA. The germline V and J ends were trimmed by 5 bases and 3 bases, with 15 bases remaining between them. The CDR3 extends over 15 amino acids.

The chain couples TRBV3-1 to TRBJ1-5; D remains ambiguous. Between the trimmed V and J ends, which lost 4 bases and 2 bases, there was a span of 12 bases. Germline CDR1 is LGHDT and CDR2 is YNNKEL (reference sequence). The CDR3 totals 15 residues. The CDR3 spells CASSLEMAGNQPQHF. The CDR3 nucleotides read TGTGCCAGCAGCCTCGAGATGGCCGGCAATCAGCCCCAGCATTTT.

This clonotype has a single count. The chain links TRBV5-1 to TRBJ2-1; no definite D call. Per germline, CDR1 SGHRS and CDR2 YFSETQ. V lost 4 bases and J 7 bases, leaving 15 bases between the germline ends. This CDR3 region has 14 residues. Here the CDR3 reads CASSPYAVGNEQFF. Here the CDR3 DNA reads TGCGCCAGCAGCCCGTATGCGGTGGGTAATGAGCAGTTCTTC.

This clonotype was seen many times. CDR3 loop: CASSLGQLKNIQYF. DNA for the CDR3: TGCGCCAGCAGCTTGGGACAGCTTAAAAACATTCAGTACTTC. The chain carries TRBV5-1 and TRBJ2-4, with D perhaps matching TRBD1 (5 bases). The CDR3 is 14 residues long. Germline CDR1 and CDR2: SGHRS and YFSETQ. Trimming left V 0 bases short and J 4 bases short, with 8 bases between. Full variable domain (remainder filled in from reference TRBV5-1 and TRBJ2-4): KAGVTQTPRYLIKTRGQQVTLSCSPISGHRSVSWYQQTPGQGLQFLFEYFSETQRNKGNFPGRFSGRQFSNSRSEMNVSTLELGDSALYLCASSLGQLKNIQYFGAGTRLSVL.

This clonotype was counted between two and nine times. The V gene is TRBV7-2, the J gene TRBJ2-5; 8 bases line up with TRBD2. The germline CDR1 and CDR2 sequences are SGHTA and FQGNSA. The J segment lost 9 bases and the V segment lost 6 bases, leaving 18 bases of the junction unmatched. The CDR3 consists of 16 residues. Here the CDR3 DNA reads TGTGCCAGCAGGCAAGCTGGTATGGCGGGAGGAGGGCCCCAGTACTTC. Translation: CASRQAGMAGGGPQYF.

This clonotype was seen at least ten times. The J gene is TRBJ1-1, the V gene TRBV6-5; D is uncertain. The CDR3 runs 16 residues. Germline V CDR1 and CDR2: MNHEY, SVGAGI. V shed 2 bases and J shed 1 base, with 14 bases lying between them. The CDR3 DNA sequence: TGTGCCAGCAGTTACCCCATGTTAGAACCGAACACTGAAGCTTTCTTT. Translation: CASSYPMLEPNTEAFF.

The rearrangement links TRBV20-1 to TRBJ1-2; D is undetermined. This CDR3 contains 14 residues. Germline CDR1 is DFQATT and CDR2 is SNEGSKA (reference sequence). Trimming shortened V by 1 base and J by 0 bases, and 9 bases separated the two germline ends. The CDR3 is CSARVQPTNYGYTF. The CDR3 DNA reads TGCAGTGCTAGAGTACAGCCGACTAACTATGGCTACACCTTC.

This clonotype was observed many times. The CDR3 loop is CATSDGGRYEQYF. CDR3 coding DNA: TGTGCCACCAGTGATGGGGGGCGCTACGAGCAGTACTTC. The chain links TRBV24-1 to TRBJ2-7; the D call may be TRBD1 or TRBD2 (6 bases each). CDR3 length equals 13 residues. Germline V CDR1 and CDR2: KGHDR, SFDVKD. Trimming stripped 3 bases from V and 3 bases from J, with 8 bases between.

This clonotype was observed a handful of times. This rearrangement joins TRBV20-1 to TRBJ2-1; no firm D call. Trimming removed 3 bases at V and 3 bases at J, with 12 bases between. The length of the CDR3 is 14 residues. CDR1 is DFQATT and CDR2 is SNEGSKA in the germline V gene (reference sequence). In nucleotides, the CDR3 is TGCAGTGCTAGGTTGGCGGAAGACTACAATGAGCAGTTCTTC. This translates into CSARLAEDYNEQFF.